These T cell receptor beta chains were read from a single sample in a study of blood T cell repertoires in COVID-19. Clones were read by immunoSEQ multiplex PCR, and TCRdb kept only the in-frame ones, dropping some. Of around 400,000 clones listed, approximately 89% are singletons. The sequencing sample was made of PBMCs or T cells enriched from blood (not recorded which). Every receptor here comes from a woman between 35 and 50 years old who had been exposed to COVID-19. Both conserved end residues are part of each CDR3. D genes are given only for firm matches. A row's size may be missing; if present it is once, few, many or a size class.

clone_size cdr3_length j_call d_call v_call cdr3_nt cdr3_aa
. 15 TRBJ1-6 TRBD1 TRBV18 TGTGCCAGCTCACCCTCGGGACAGGCGAATTCACCCCTCCACTTT CASSPSGQANSPLHF
once 13 TRBJ1-2 . TRBV2 TGTGCCAGCAGTGTATACCAGGGATATGGCTACACCTTC CASSVYQGYGYTF
. 13 TRBJ1-1 . TRBV29-1 TGCAGCGGCTCTCCGGGTATGAACACTGAAGCTTTCTTT CSGSPGMNTEAFF
. 14 TRBJ1-2 . TRBV2 TGTGCCAGCAGTGATGGGGAGGAAGTCTATGGCTACACCTTC CASSDGEEVYGYTF
. 18 TRBJ2-3 TRBD1 TRBV18 TGTGCCAGCTCACCCCCCGGGGCAGGGGGTAAGGGCACAGATACGCAGTATTTT CASSPPGAGGKGTDTQYF
once 19 TRBJ1-4 TRBD1 TRBV27 TGTGCCAGCAGTGGGACGCGAGGAGGGGGCGTTGGAACTAATGAAAAACTGTTTTTT CASSGTRGGGVGTNEKLFF
. 15 TRBJ1-1 . TRBV30 TGTGCCTGGAGTGTGGCGAGGGCGCGCGGCACTGAAGCTTTCTTT CAWSVARARGTEAFF
. 14 TRBJ1-4 TRBD1 TRBV29-1 TGCAGCGTGGACAGGGAAGGAGATAATGAAAAACTGTTTTTT CSVDREGDNEKLFF
. 15 TRBJ1-5 TRBD1 TRBV19 TGTGCCAGTAGATTGGACAGGGTATCGGTTCAGCCCCAGCATTTT CASRLDRVSVQPQHF
. 12 TRBJ1-1 . TRBV10-2 TGCGCCAGCAGTGACCCCCCCGGGGGAGCTTTCTTT CASSDPPGGAFF
once 11 TRBJ2-1 . TRBV6-1 TGTGCCAGCAGTGATGACTTTGGGCAGTTCTTC CASSDDFGQFF
. 15 TRBJ2-3 TRBD2 TRBV2 TGTGCCAGCAACCCGACTAGCGGGAGATTAGATACGCAGTATTTT CASNPTSGRLDTQYF
once 17 TRBJ2-1 TRBD1 TRBV2 TGTGCCAGCAGTGAAAGGGGGGACAGGAGCTCCTACAATGAGCAGTTCTTC CASSERGDRSSYNEQFF
. 13 TRBJ1-3 . TRBV7-2 TGTGCCAGCAGCTTAGTTCTAGGAAACACCATATATTTT CASSLVLGNTIYF
. 15 TRBJ1-2 TRBD1 TRBV18 TGTGCCAGCTCACCAATGGAGACAGGGGGCTATGGCTACACCTTC CASSPMETGGYGYTF
. 14 TRBJ2-2 . TRBV29-1 TGCAGCGTTGACCGCGGGAATGGTGCCGGGGAGCTGTTTTTT CSVDRGNGAGELFF
once 19 TRBJ2-2 TRBD2 TRBV19 TGTGCCAGTAGTAAGGGGGCTAGCGGGAGGGCCGCGAACACCGGGGAGCTGTTTTTT CASSKGASGRAANTGELFF
. 14 TRBJ1-2 TRBD1 TRBV18 TGTGCCAGCTCACCTGGGACAGGGCTCGGAGGCTACACCTTC CASSPGTGLGGYTF
. 15 TRBJ2-2 TRBD2 TRBV6-6 TGTGCCAGCCTAATAGCGGGAGGGCGTACCGGGGAGCTGTTTTTT CASLIAGGRTGELFF
. 15 TRBJ2-5 TRBD2 TRBV18 TGTGCCAGCTCGTCAGACGGGACTAGCGGAGAGACCCAGTACTTC CASSSDGTSGETQYF
. 17 TRBJ2-1 TRBD2 TRBV5-1 TGCGCCAGCAGCCCACTACTAGCGGGGGGGAGAGCTGATGAGCAGTTCTTC CASSPLLAGGRADEQFF
once 16 TRBJ2-2 TRBD2 TRBV7-3 TGTGCCAGCAGCAGTACTAGCGGAACGAACACCGGGGAGCTGTTTTTT CASSSTSGTNTGELFF
. 15 TRBJ1-2 TRBD1 TRBV10-2 TGCGCCAGCGGGGGGGACAGGGGGCTGTCCTATGGCTACACCTTC CASGGDRGLSYGYTF
. 15 TRBJ1-4 TRBD1 TRBV30 TGTGCCTGGAGCCCAGGGGGACAGGGGGACGAAAAACTGTTTTTT CAWSPGGQGDEKLFF
. 17 TRBJ2-5 TRBD2 TRBV3-1/TRBV3-2 TGTGCCAGCAGCCGGGAGAACGGACTAGCGGGACGGGAGACCCAGTACTTC CASSRENGLAGRETQYF
. 18 TRBJ2-7 TRBD1 TRBV5-4 TGTGCCAGCAGCCCCCGGGACAGCCCTAAACGTTCGTCCTACGAGCAGTACTTC CASSPRDSPKRSSYEQYF
. 14 TRBJ2-2 TRBD1 TRBV19 TGTGCCAGTATGCCAGGGGGCAGCACCGGGGAGCTGTTTTTT CASMPGGSTGELFF
. 13 TRBJ2-7 . TRBV12-3/TRBV12-4 TGTGCCAGCAGTTTAGGGACAGTTTACGAGCAGTACTTC CASSLGTVYEQYF